This T cell receptor (beta chain) was recovered during a study of OX40 agonist ivuxolimab in advanced cancers. At the level of the study: The dose of intravenous ivuxolimab that patients received every 2 weeks ranged from 0.01 to 10 mg/kg. Enrollees could have had prior anti-PD-1, anti-PD-L1 or anti-CTLA-4 therapy, which about 40% had received. Points from the study as a whole: Clonal expansion was among the lowest in partial responders at 0.1-3.0 mg/kg, especially CD8+. Researchers did not determine the expanded peripheral T cells' antigen specificity.

Repertoires were generated with immunoSEQ multiplex PCR, while TCRdb's copy carries only in-frame clones and drops some. The table shows under 25,000 clones, with over 60% occurring only once. V lost 0 bases, J lost 9 bases, and 6 bases lay in between. The CDR3 contains 11 residues. The germline V gene encodes CDR1 MGHRA and CDR2 YSYEKL. Only a few counts were recorded for this clone. Its target is not known. The receptor was derived from an adult with an advanced solid tumor such as melanoma, head and neck, liver or kidney cancer. V usage is TRBV4-1 and J usage is TRBJ2-7; D uncertain. Here the sequenced sample was CD4+ or CD8+ T cells sorted from blood, taken in a trial of the OX40 agonist ivuxolimab. The CDR3 sequence is CASSQDGGQYF. The CDR3 nucleotides are TGCGCCAGCAGCCAAGATGGCGGGCAGTACTTC.